This T cell receptor (beta chain) appears in the sequencing data of a study of T cells in Graves' hyperthyroidism and ophthalmopathy. Clinical symptoms, serum thyroxine and TRAb, thyroid ultrasound and orbital computed tomography were used for the diagnoses. Per the germline V gene, CDR1 is GTSNPN and CDR2 is SVGIG (reference sequence). The CDR3 loop spans 14 amino acids. V lost 3 bases, J lost 3 bases, and 14 bases lay in between. This clonotype was detected a few times. Researchers took RNA transcripts and amplified the TCR beta CDR3 regions from them. Using the HTBI primer set, a first-round RT-PCR was run on the TCR CDR3. Using its own MiXCR run on the multiplex PCR reads, TCRdb lists one record per CDR3 protein. The repertoire holds tens of thousands of distinct CDR3 sequences, with more than 40% as singletons.

Sequencing input: peripheral blood or thyroid tissue (not recorded which). The TCR originated in a woman aged 50 to 60 with Graves' hyperthyroidism. The chain is built from TRBV30 and TRBJ2-5; possible D gene TRBD1, 6 bases. CDR3 bases: TGTGCCTGGAGCCCCCACAGGGTCAAAGAGACCCAGTACTTC. Translated: CAWSPHRVKETQYF.